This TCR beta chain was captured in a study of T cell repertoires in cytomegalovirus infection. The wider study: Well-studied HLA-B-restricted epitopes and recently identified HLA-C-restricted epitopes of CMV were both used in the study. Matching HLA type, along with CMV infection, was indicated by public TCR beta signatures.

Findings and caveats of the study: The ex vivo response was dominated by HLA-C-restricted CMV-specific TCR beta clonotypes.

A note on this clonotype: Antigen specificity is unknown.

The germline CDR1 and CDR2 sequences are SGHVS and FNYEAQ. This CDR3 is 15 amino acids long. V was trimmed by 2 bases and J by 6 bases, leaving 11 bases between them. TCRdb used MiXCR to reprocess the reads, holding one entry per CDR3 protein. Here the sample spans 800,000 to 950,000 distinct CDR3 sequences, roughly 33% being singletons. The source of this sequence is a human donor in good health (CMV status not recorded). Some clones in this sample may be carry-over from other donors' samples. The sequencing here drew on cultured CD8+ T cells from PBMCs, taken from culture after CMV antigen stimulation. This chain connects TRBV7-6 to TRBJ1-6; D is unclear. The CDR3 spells CASSLIPGPNSPLHF. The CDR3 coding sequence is TGTGCCAGCAGCTTAATACCTGGCCCTAATTCACCCCTCCACTTT.